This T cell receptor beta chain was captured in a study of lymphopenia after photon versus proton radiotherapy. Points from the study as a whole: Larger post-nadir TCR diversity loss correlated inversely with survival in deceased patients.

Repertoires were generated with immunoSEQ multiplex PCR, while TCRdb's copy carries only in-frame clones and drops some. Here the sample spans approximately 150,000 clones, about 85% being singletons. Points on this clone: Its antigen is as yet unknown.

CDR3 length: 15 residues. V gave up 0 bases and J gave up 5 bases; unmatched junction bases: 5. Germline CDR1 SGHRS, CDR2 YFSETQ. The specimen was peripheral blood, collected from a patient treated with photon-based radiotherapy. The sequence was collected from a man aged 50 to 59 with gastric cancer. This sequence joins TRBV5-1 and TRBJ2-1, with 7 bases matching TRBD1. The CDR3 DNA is TGCGCCAGCAGCTTGGGTAGGGGGCTCGACAATGAGCAGTTCTTC. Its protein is CASSLGRGLDNEQFF.